This T cell receptor beta chain was sequenced for a study of T cells in Graves' hyperthyroidism and ophthalmopathy. Study-level points and caveats: In the analysis, a 13 V-J model separated ophthalmopathy from stable hyperthyroidism.

The CDR3 contains 16 residues. Germline CDR1 and CDR2: MDHEN and SYDVKM. Germline trimming cut 6 bases from V and 2 bases from J; bases unmatched to any gene: 5. Patients aged 18 to 65 had newly diagnosed hyperthyroidism that had lasted under 2 months. Diagnoses were established using clinical symptoms, serum thyroxine and TRAb, thyroid ultrasound and orbital computed tomography. There were TCR beta CDR3 regions amplified from RNA transcripts. With the HTBI primer set, the TCR CDR3 went through a first round of RT-PCR. TCRdb called the multiplex PCR reads again in MiXCR, with one record for every CDR3 protein. Counted here are hundreds of thousands of distinct CDR3 sequences, more than 13% occurring once; the ten biggest clones make up approximately 29%. This clonotype was seen at least ten times. Its antigen is currently unknown.

V and J are TRBV28 and TRBJ2-3; 13 nucleotides agree with TRBD2. The clonotype comes from a woman in her 30s with Graves' hyperthyroidism. Sequenced material: blood. The chain's CDR3 is CASSTGTSGDTDTQYF. The CDR3 bases are TGTGCCAGCAGCACCGGGACTAGCGGGGACACAGATACGCAGTATTTT. Supplemented by reference TRBV28 and TRBJ2-3, the full variable domain reads DVKVTQSSRYLVKRTGEKVFLECVQDMDHENMFWYRQDPGLGLRLIYFSYDVKMKEKGDIPEGYSVSREKKERFSLILESASTNQTSMYLCASSTGTSGDTDTQYFGPGTRLTVL.